This entry lists 30 T cell receptor beta chains sequenced from one sample in a study of T-cell memory formation after mild COVID-19. TCRdb analysed the 5' RACE reads with MiXCR anew, one entry per CDR3 protein. The profile shows fewer than 400,000 distinct CDR3 sequences, 10% to 15% of them singletons. Sequencing input: PBMCs or a T cell subset sorted from them (not recorded which). The receptors originated from a man aged 18 to 30 who had mild COVID-19 (a few samples of this study predate the infection). Cell type and time point are not known.

The chain has TRBV7-8 and TRBJ1-1; TRBD1 aligns across 8 bases. Per the germline V gene, CDR1 is SGHVS and CDR2 is FQNEAQ. This CDR3 has 14 residues. The junction had 6 bases not matched to a gene; V was cut back by 3 bases and J by 6 bases. As DNA, the CDR3 is TGTGCCAGCAGCTTTGGGACAGGCCGAGCTGAAGCTTTCTTT. Amino acid sequence: CASSFGTGRAEAFF.

The chain is built from TRBV10-3 and TRBJ1-2, with TRBD1 matching over 7 bases. V lost 6 bases and J lost 5; bases outside the gene matches: 6. The CDR3 sequence is 13 residues long. From germline, CDR1 is ENHRY and CDR2 SYGVKD. DNA for the CDR3: TGTGCCATCAGCCCGGGACAGCAGTATGGCTACACCTTC. This codes for CAISPGQQYGYTF.

As to this clonotype: The junction differs from germline at one of its ends, possibly a read error. The J gene is TRBJ2-2, the V gene TRBV9, with a possible D match to TRBD2 (5 bases). Germline CDR1 is SGDLS and CDR2 is YYNGEE. CDR3 length: 12 residues. The CDR3 nucleotides are TGTGCCAGCAGCGCGGATACCGGGGAGCTGATTTTT. It encodes CASSADTGELIF.

This clonotype occurred many times. V and J are TRBV12-3 or TRBV12-4 and TRBJ2-3, with a possible D match to TRBD2 (6 bases). Trimming stripped 6 bases from V and 3 bases from J, with 13 bases between. There are 14 residues in the CDR3. The CDR3 sequence: CASSSLGLTDTQYF. The CDR3 region has the DNA TGTGCCAGCAGCTCCCTGGGACTGACAGATACGCAGTATTTT.

This clonotype has only a few counts. The chain carries TRBV7-9 and TRBJ2-5, with D unclear. V lost 8 bases, J lost 5 bases, and 12 bases lay in between. The germline V gene encodes CDR1 SEHNR and CDR2 FQNEAQ (reference sequence). There are 12 residues in the CDR3. Here the CDR3 DNA reads TGTGCCAGCCGGACCGCCGAGGAGACCCAGTACTTC. It codes for CASRTAEETQYF.

Concerning this clonotype itself: At one end the junction does not follow the germline gene, possibly because of a read error. This chain connects TRBV7-7 to TRBJ2-5; 8 bases align to TRBD2. CDR3 size: 15 residues. The germline CDR1 and CDR2 sequences are SSHAT and FNYEAQ (reference sequence). CDR3 residues: CASSSSESGGETQYF. The CDR3 DNA sequence: TGTGCTAGCAGCTCTAGTGAGAGCGGGGGTGAGACCCAGTACTTC.

The chain is built from TRBV12-3 or TRBV12-4 and TRBJ1-1; 8 nucleotides match TRBD1. This CDR3 region has 16 residues. V was clipped by 0 bases and J by 5 bases; unmatched bases: 8. CDR3: CASSLARTGRSTEAFF. Here the CDR3 DNA reads TGTGCCAGCAGTTTAGCTAGGACAGGGAGGTCGACTGAAGCTTTCTTT.

Points on this clonotype: At one boundary the junction diverges from the germline segment, which might be a read error. The CDR3 loop reads CASSQGQGVGEQFF. CDR3 coding DNA: TGTGCTAGCAGCCAAGGACAGGGGGTTGGTGAGCAGTTCTTC. V gene TRBV7-7 combines with J gene TRBJ2-1, with 10 nucleotides matching TRBD1. The CDR3 covers 14 residues. Germline V CDR1 and CDR2: SSHAT, FNYEAQ (reference sequence).

J is TRBJ1-6 and V is TRBV11-1, with TRBD1 identical over 7 bases. Germline CDR1 and CDR2: SGHAT and FQDESV (reference sequence). The CDR3 length is 13 residues. The trim removed 6 bases at V and 11 bases at J, leaving 7 bases unmatched. The CDR3, as DNA: TGTGCCAGCAGTCAAAGACAGGGCGCACCCCTCCACTTT. It yields the protein CASSQRQGAPLHF.

Ten or more counts support this clonotype. The genes are TRBV20-1 and TRBJ1-6, with a possible D match to TRBD1 (6 bases). Per the germline V gene, CDR1 is DFQATT and CDR2 is SNEGSKA (reference sequence). This CDR3 contains 13 residues. Here the CDR3 DNA reads TGCAGCGTCCTCAGGGACACTAATTCACCCCTCCACTTT. This encodes CSVLRDTNSPLHF.

The chain recombines TRBV20-1 with TRBJ2-3; 7 bases are shared with TRBD2. After removal of 6 bases from V and 5 bases from J, the junction contained 11 bases not matched to a gene. The CDR3 covers 14 residues. Germline V CDR1 and CDR2: DFQATT, SNEGSKA (reference sequence). The CDR3 loop is CSAHSTGEGDTQYF. CDR3 sequence (DNA): TGCAGTGCGCATTCGACCGGGGAGGGAGATACGCAGTATTTT.

The J gene is TRBJ1-6, the V gene TRBV6-5; 8 bases map to TRBD1. After removal of 6 bases from V and 10 bases from J, the junction contained 8 bases not matched to a gene. Germline V CDR1 and CDR2: MNHEY, SVGAGI. The CDR3 spans 14 residues. In DNA, the CDR3 is TGTGCCAGCAGCCCGACAGGGGTTCTCTCACCCCTCCACTTT. This gives the protein CASSPTGVLSPLHF.

This rearrangement joins TRBV7-7 to TRBJ2-7; 7 bases align to TRBD1. V gave up 5 bases and J gave up 7 bases; unmatched junction bases: 11. The CDR3 is made up of 14 amino acids. Germline values: CDR1 SSHAT, CDR2 FNYEAQ (reference sequence). The CDR3, as DNA: TGTGCCAGCAGCCCTCGTGAGGGGGCGAGGGAGCAGTACTTC. Translating it yields CASSPREGAREQYF.

In its sample, this clonotype was seen a few times. The chain recombines TRBV4-3 with TRBJ2-1; D is unclear. Germline V gene sequence: CDR1 LGHNA, CDR2 YSLEER. The CDR3 is 14 amino acids. Trimming took 5 bases from V and 12 from J, leaving 20 bases between them. The CDR3 DNA reads as TGCGCCAGCAGCGGTGAATTTCTACGAGGTGGGCAGTTCTTC. Translating it yields CASSGEFLRGGQFF.

The chain employs TRBV19 and TRBJ1-1, with TRBD1 identical over 7 bases. Unmatched junction bases numbered 5, after V lost 4 bases and J lost 0 bases. Germline lookup yields CDR1 LNHDA and CDR2 SQIVND (reference sequence). This CDR3 has 15 residues. The CDR3 is CASSREQGLNTEAFF. CDR3 DNA: TGTGCCAGTAGTAGAGAACAGGGGCTGAACACTGAAGCTTTCTTT.

The rearrangement uses TRBV7-3 and TRBJ2-2; D might be TRBD1 or TRBD2, each matching 5 bases. Germline CDR1 SGHTA, CDR2 FQGTGA. Trimming shortened V by 5 bases and J by 5 bases, and 18 bases separated the two germline ends. This CDR3 has 16 amino acids. The CDR3 sequence is CASSALAPGLTGELFF. The DNA of the CDR3 is TGTGCCAGCAGCGCGCTAGCCCCAGGGTTGACCGGGGAGCTGTTTTTT.

The sample holds a few counts of this clonotype. The V and J genes are TRBV5-1 and TRBJ2-2; 9 bases agree with TRBD1. Germline V gene data show CDR1 as SGHRS and CDR2 as YFSETQ. CDR3 length: 16 amino acids. The trim removed 0 bases at V and 5 bases at J, leaving 5 bases unmatched. CDR3 loop: CASSLGRDRVTGELFF. In DNA, the CDR3 is TGCGCCAGCAGCTTGGGCCGGGACAGGGTTACCGGGGAGCTGTTTTTT.

This clonotype was seen many times. The chain employs TRBV27 and TRBJ2-7, with D maybe TRBD1 (5 bases). Per germline, CDR1 MNHEY and CDR2 SMNVEV (reference sequence). V was shortened by 4 bases and J by 7 bases, with 14 bases between the two germline ends. This CDR3 is 13 amino acids long. CDR3 residues: CASSSSGIGEQYV. Here the CDR3 DNA reads TGTGCCAGCAGTTCCTCAGGGATAGGGGAGCAGTACGTC.

In this sample, this clonotype turned up a few times. The chain joins TRBV6-2 or TRBV6-3 to TRBJ2-2, with D perhaps matching TRBD2 (5 bases). With 10 bases removed from V and 6 bases from J, the gap between germline ends came to 15 bases. This CDR3 has 13 amino acids. Germline values: CDR1 MNHEY, CDR2 SVGEGT. The CDR3 DNA follows: TGTGCCATATCGGAGGTTGGGGCCGGGGAGCTGTTTTTT. This gives the protein CAISEVGAGELFF.

V gene TRBV19 combines with J gene TRBJ2-3; 7 bases map to TRBD2. After removal of 7 bases from V and 4 bases from J, the junction contained 8 bases not matched to a gene. Germline values: CDR1 LNHDA, CDR2 SQIVND (reference sequence). The CDR3 runs to 14 residues. In DNA, the CDR3 is TGTGCCAGTACCAACGGACTAGACGCAGATACGCAGTATTTT. Translation gives CASTNGLDADTQYF.

The gene calls are TRBV12-3 or TRBV12-4 and TRBJ1-5; no reliable D call. This CDR3 comprises 15 residues. V shed 2 bases and J shed 6 bases, with 14 bases lying between them. This chain's CDR3 is CASSLSGAGGQPQHF. CDR3 in DNA: TGTGCCAGCAGTTTATCGGGTGCTGGAGGTCAGCCCCAGCATTTT.

Only a few counts were recorded for this clonotype. The chain uses TRBV7-8 and TRBJ2-4, with D maybe TRBD1 (6 bases). This CDR3 has 15 residues. Trimming took off 5 bases at V and 3 bases at J, with 14 bases between the two ends. Germline CDR1 is SGHVS and CDR2 is FQNEAQ. Here the CDR3 reads CASSPLQGYKNIQYF. CDR3 DNA sequence: TGTGCCAGCAGCCCCCTACAGGGATACAAAAACATTCAGTACTTC.

The chain is built from TRBV19 and TRBJ1-1, with a weak D call TRBD1 (5 bases). The CDR3 extends over 15 amino acids. Germline V lookup: CDR1 LNHDA, CDR2 SQIVND (reference sequence). The V and J ends lost 3 bases and 1 base respectively, with 12 bases between them. As DNA, the CDR3 is TGTGCCAGTAGTATCACCCCAGGGAGGAACACTGAAGCTTTCTTT. It codes for CASSITPGRNTEAFF.

This sequence joins TRBV5-1 and TRBJ2-4; D is unresolved. V lost 2 bases, J lost 7 bases, and 10 bases lay in between. Germline V gene data show CDR1 as SGHRS and CDR2 as YFSETQ. The CDR3 contains 13 residues. This CDR3 is CASSLPSKNIQYF. CDR3 DNA sequence: TGCGCCAGCAGCTTACCGAGTAAGAACATTCAGTACTTC.

This chain links TRBV7-9 with TRBJ2-1; D could derive from TRBD1 or TRBD2 (5 bases each). CDR1 SEHNR and CDR2 FQNEAQ come from the germline V gene (reference sequence). The CDR3 loop spans 16 amino acids. V shed 4 bases and J shed 0 bases, with 13 bases lying between them. CDR3 in DNA: TGTGCCAGCAGCTCCGTTCGGGGCCTCTCCTACAATGAGCAGTTCTTC. Translated: CASSSVRGLSYNEQFF.

The chain links TRBV6-5 to TRBJ2-7, with D perhaps TRBD1 (5 bases). The CDR3 covers 14 residues. V dropped 0 bases and J dropped 1 base, with 7 bases sitting between them. In germline, CDR1 is MNHEY, CDR2 SVGAGI. CDR3 residues: CASSYSAGSYEQYF. The DNA for the CDR3 is TGTGCCAGCAGTTACTCGGCAGGGTCCTACGAGCAGTACTTC.

The rearrangement joins TRBV20-1 to TRBJ1-1; D call uncertain. The ends were cut back, 0 bases at V and 3 bases at J, with 14 bases in the middle. From germline, CDR1 is DFQATT and CDR2 SNEGSKA (reference sequence). This CDR3 is built from 15 residues. Here the CDR3 reads CSARDRGGWDTEAFF. The CDR3 DNA follows: TGCAGTGCTAGAGATCGGGGAGGATGGGACACTGAAGCTTTCTTT.

This clonotype was counted between two and nine times. The chain employs TRBV6-2 or TRBV6-3 and TRBJ2-7; 12 nucleotides agree with TRBD1. The length of the CDR3 is 15 residues. Germline trimming cut 6 bases from V and 12 bases from J; bases unmatched to any gene: 15. Germline CDR1 MNHEY, CDR2 SVGEGT. The CDR3 loop is CASRNSGTGGEGRYF. The CDR3 DNA sequence: TGTGCCAGCAGAAACTCCGGGACAGGGGGCGAGGGACGGTACTTC.

The chain recombines TRBV6-2 or TRBV6-3 with TRBJ2-2; D unclear. V was pared by 2 bases and J by 9 bases, with 13 bases between. This CDR3 has 14 amino acids. CDR1 is MNHEY and CDR2 is SVGEGT in the germline V gene. The CDR3 sequence: CASSYAGPARELFF. The CDR3 bases are TGTGCCAGCAGTTACGCTGGTCCGGCTAGGGAGCTGTTTTTT.

This clonotype was seen ten or more times. Lacking the conserved final phenylalanine or tryptophan, this CDR3 likely reflects a read error. The DNA is left out, because the CDR3 cannot be placed on it with certainty; the CDR3 is given as TCRdb lists it. The CDR3 here is CSARGGTGVP. The chain couples TRBV20-1 to TRBJ2-7; the tabulated D call, TRBD1, remains unverified against the DNA. Including both end residues, the CDR3 is 10 amino acids long. Germline values: CDR1 DFQATT, CDR2 SNEGSKA (reference sequence).